This T cell receptor (beta chain) is drawn from a study of cytomegalovirus exposure and HLA in healthy donors listed by TCRdb under 2017. The study in broad terms: A later analysis indicated that the roughly 130 validation repertoires were generated on the platform also employed for the 700 or so repertoires of the first cohort. The study was designed to test whether signatures of past pathogen exposure could be identified by cataloging public T cell receptors. In addition to the first cohort of approximately 670 subjects, a separate validation cohort of 120 different subjects was used. The study combined high-throughput TCR immunosequencing, statistical association of individual TCRs with disease status, and machine learning to predict cytomegalovirus infection status. What the work shows at the level of the full study, not this receptor alone: A later analysis found that TCRs clustered in the first cohort also tended to co-occur in the roughly 120 validation repertoires, with approximately 95% of cluster scores above 0. In vitro tests confirmed that a few of the cytomegalovirus-associated TCR beta chains recognize cytomegalovirus antigens. The study gave a list of 150 to 200 TCR beta chains associated with cytomegalovirus. The classifier was reported to diagnose cytomegalovirus status with high specificity and sensitivity in both the original cohort and the validation cohort. Most TCR sequences were seen in very few donors, while some public TCRs were found in many individuals. According to the authors, the approach could potentially be generalized to other disease states and immunological phenotypes. A later analysis lacked HLA typing for the validation cohort, so it scored co-occurrence in that cohort across all 120 or so repertoires.

Trimming at the junction amounts to 2 bases on V and 0 bases on J, and the germline ends lie 10 bases apart. The germline V gene sets CDR1 to MNHNS and CDR2 to SASEGT. The CDR3 runs 15 residues from the cysteine to the phenylalanine. CDR3 DNA only is kept here, 45 bases in frame from base 1. On this clone: The specificity of this receptor is unknown. No quality values exist for individual bases; no much larger clone is one base distant.

Donors formed part of the validation cohort, which comprised about 130 subjects and was distinct from the first cohort of over 500 subjects. Libraries came from the immunoSEQ multiplex PCR assay. For the original study's pipeline: A statistical classification framework was built for diagnosing cytomegalovirus status from the catalog of TCR beta chain sequences. TCRdb's version of the immuneACCESS table is confined to in-frame rearrangements and falls short of the full clone set. An unresolved V gene accounts for under half of the shortfall where checked; the remainder is of unknown origin. The V and J calls and clone size are taken from that table; D and trimming were inferred from the DNA. This sample holds fewer than 200,000 clones; 91% were observed only once. Around 3.1% of the sample rests with the top ten.

The material sequenced was PBMCs. The sequence links TRBV6-1 to TRBJ1-2; too little of a D gene remains to name it. This clonotype originated in a young woman in good health and CMV-seropositive. The DNA reads TGTGCCAGCAGTGAATGGGCAGTAGCTAACTATGGCTACACCTTC. Its translation is CASSEWAVANYGYTF.